This T cell receptor beta chain comes out of a study of blood T cell repertoires in COVID-19. The CDR3 loop spans 16 amino acids. Germline V lookup: CDR1 SGDLS, CDR2 YYNGEE. The V end lost 2 bases, the J end lost 4 bases, and 16 bases lay between the germline ends. The assay was immunoSEQ multiplex PCR, and TCRdb's table has in-frame clones only and misses some. The sample includes 70,000 to 95,000 clones, 75% to 95% seen only once; the top ten take roughly 3.9%. Sample: peripheral blood. The TCR originated in a woman aged 50 to 65 in a cohort sampled during active COVID-19. The chain couples TRBV9 to TRBJ1-3, with D perhaps TRBD1 (6 bases). The CDR3 DNA reads TGTGCCAGCAGCGTGTACGGGGGGGCTTCGGGAAACACCATATATTTT. Its protein product is CASSVYGGASGNTIYF.